This T cell receptor (beta chain) emerged from a study of blood T cell repertoires in COVID-19. The wider study: Samples came from the United States, Italy and Spain, spanning acute and convalescent COVID-19.

As handled by the study authors: Estimation of nucleated cell counts relied on the amplification of reference gene primers. Sequencing was performed with immunoSEQ multiplex PCR; in TCRdb, only in-frame clones are kept and a portion is missing. That table supplies the V and J calls and clone size; D and trimming were determined from the DNA. The repertoire holds around 24,000 clones, 86% seen once, with about 30% in the top ten. The receptor was derived from a human donor with active COVID-19. The donor label of this sample is uncertain. Source material: peripheral blood.

CDR3 coding DNA: TGTGCCAGCAGTTTCAGGGGGCGCGCGGAAAAACTGTTTTTT. It specifies CASSFRGRAEKLFF. The rearrangement links TRBV27 to TRBJ1-4, with 8 bases identical to TRBD1. V trimming: 3 bases; J trimming: 8 bases; junction bases outside the gene matches: 5. CDR3 length: 14 residues. The germline V gene has CDR1 MNHEY and CDR2 SMNVEV (reference sequence). The whole variable domain, remainder taken from reference TRBV27 and TRBJ1-4, is EAQVTQNPRYLITVTGKKLTVTCSQNMNHEYMSWYRQDPGLGLRQIYYSMNVEVTDKGDVPEGYKVSRKEKRNFPLILESPSPNQTSLYFCASSFRGRAEKLFFGSGTQLSVL.